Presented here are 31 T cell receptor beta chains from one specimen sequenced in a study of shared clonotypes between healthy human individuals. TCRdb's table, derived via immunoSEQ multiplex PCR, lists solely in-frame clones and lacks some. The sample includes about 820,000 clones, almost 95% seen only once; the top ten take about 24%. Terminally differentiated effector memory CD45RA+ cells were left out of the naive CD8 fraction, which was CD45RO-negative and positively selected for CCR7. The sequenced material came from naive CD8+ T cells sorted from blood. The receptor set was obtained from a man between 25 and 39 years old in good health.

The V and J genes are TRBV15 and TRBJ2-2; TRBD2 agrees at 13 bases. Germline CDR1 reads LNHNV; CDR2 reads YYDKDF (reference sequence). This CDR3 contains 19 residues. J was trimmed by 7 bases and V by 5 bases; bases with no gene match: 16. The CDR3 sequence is CATSPRTSGSPWGDGELFF. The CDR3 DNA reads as TGTGCCACCAGCCCGCGGACTAGCGGGAGTCCGTGGGGGGACGGGGAGCTGTTTTTT. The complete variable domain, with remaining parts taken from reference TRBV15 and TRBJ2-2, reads DAMVIQNPRYQVTQFGKPVTLSCSQTLNHNVMYWYQQKSSQAPKLLFHYYDKDFNNEADTPDNFQSRRPNTSFCFLDIRSPGLGDTAMYLCATSPRTSGSPWGDGELFFGEGSRLTVL.

CDR3 sequence reads: CASTPGRGLNEQYF. The CDR3 DNA reads as TGTGCCAGCACCCCCGGCAGGGGGCTAAACGAGCAGTACTTC. The rearrangement joins TRBV11-2 to TRBJ2-7, with 8 bases identical to TRBD1. The germline V gene has CDR1 SGHAT and CDR2 FQNNGV. The CDR3 sequence is 14 residues long. Trimming cost V 7 bases and J 5 bases; bases outside gene matches: 10.

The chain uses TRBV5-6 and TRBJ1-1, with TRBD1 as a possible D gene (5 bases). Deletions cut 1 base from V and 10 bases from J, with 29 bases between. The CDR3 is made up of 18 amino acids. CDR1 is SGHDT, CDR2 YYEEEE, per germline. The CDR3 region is CASSLRGQMTDLRGRAFF. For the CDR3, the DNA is TGTGCCAGCAGCTTGAGAGGGCAGATGACCGATTTAAGGGGTAGAGCTTTCTTT.

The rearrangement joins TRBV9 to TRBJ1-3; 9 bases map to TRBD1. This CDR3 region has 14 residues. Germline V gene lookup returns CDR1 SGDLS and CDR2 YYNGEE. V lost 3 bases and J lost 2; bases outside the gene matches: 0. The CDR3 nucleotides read TGTGCCAGCAGCGGGGACAGGGCTGGAAACACCATATATTTT. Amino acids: CASSGDRAGNTIYF.

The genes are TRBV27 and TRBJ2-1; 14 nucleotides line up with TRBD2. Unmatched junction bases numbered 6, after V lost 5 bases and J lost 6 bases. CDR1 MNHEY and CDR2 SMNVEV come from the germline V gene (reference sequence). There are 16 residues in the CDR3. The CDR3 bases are TGTGCCAGCAGTCCTGGGACTAGCGGGAGATTCAATGAGCAGTTCTTC. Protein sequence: CASSPGTSGRFNEQFF.

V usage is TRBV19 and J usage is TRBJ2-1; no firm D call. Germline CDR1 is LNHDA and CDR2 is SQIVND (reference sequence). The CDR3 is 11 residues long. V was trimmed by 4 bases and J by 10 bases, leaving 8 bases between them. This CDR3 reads CASSRRAEQFF. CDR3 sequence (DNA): TGTGCCAGTAGTAGGAGAGCGGAGCAGTTCTTC. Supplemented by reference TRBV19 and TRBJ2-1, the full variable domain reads DGGITQSPKYLFRKEGQNVTLSCEQNLNHDAMYWYRQDPGQGLRLIYYSQIVNDFQKGDIAEGYSVSREKKESFPLTVTSAQKNPTAFYLCASSRRAEQFFGPGTRLTVL.

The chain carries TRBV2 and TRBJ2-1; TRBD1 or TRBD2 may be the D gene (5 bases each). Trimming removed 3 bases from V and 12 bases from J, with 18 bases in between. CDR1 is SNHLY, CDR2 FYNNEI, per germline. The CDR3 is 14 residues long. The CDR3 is CASSDGGGASRQFF. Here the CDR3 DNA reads TGTGCCAGCAGTGATGGAGGTGGGGCCTCTCGGCAGTTCTTC.

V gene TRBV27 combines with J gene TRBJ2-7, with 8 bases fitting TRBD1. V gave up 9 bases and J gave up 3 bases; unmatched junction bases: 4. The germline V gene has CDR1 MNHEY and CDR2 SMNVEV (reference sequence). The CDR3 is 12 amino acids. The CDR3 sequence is CASRTGSYEQYF. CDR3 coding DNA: TGTGCCAGTCGGACAGGGAGCTACGAGCAGTACTTC.

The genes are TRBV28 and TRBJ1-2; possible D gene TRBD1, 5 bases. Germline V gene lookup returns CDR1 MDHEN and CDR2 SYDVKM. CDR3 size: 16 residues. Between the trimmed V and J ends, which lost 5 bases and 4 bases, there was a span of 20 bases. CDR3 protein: CASSLSRTSSSYGYTF. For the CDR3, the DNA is TGTGCCAGCAGTCTAAGTCGGACAAGCAGTTCCTATGGCTACACCTTC.

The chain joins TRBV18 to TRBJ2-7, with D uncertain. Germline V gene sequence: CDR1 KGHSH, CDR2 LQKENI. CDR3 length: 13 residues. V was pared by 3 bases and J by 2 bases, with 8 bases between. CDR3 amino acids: CASSPGRTYEQYF. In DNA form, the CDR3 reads TGTGCCAGCTCACCTGGGCGGACCTACGAGCAGTACTTC.

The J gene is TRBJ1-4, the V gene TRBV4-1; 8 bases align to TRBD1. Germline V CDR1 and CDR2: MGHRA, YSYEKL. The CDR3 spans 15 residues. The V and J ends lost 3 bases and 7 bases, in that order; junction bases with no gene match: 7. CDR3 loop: CASSHLDRGGEKLFF. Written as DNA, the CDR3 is TGCGCCAGCAGCCACCTAGACAGGGGTGGTGAAAAACTGTTTTTT.

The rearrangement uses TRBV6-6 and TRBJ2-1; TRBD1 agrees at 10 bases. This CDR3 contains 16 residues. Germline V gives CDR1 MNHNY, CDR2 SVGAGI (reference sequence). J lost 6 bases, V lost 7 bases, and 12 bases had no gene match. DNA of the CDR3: TGTGCCAGCACTCCAAGAGGGACAGGGGCAGCCAATGAGCAGTTCTTC. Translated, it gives CASTPRGTGAANEQFF.

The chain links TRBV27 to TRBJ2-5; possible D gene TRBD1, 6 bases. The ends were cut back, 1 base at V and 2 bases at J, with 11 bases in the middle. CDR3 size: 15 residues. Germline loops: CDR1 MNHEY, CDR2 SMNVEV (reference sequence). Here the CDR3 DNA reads TGTGCCAGCAGTTTATTTCAGGGGTGGCAAGAGACCCAGTACTTC. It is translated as CASSLFQGWQETQYF.

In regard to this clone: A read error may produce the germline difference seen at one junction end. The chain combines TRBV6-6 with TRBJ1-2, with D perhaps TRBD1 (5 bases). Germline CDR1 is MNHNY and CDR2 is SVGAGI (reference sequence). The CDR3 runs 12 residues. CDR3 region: CASSYSGAPGIF. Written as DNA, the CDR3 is TGTGCCAGCAGTTACTCCGGGGCGCCGGGGATCTTC.

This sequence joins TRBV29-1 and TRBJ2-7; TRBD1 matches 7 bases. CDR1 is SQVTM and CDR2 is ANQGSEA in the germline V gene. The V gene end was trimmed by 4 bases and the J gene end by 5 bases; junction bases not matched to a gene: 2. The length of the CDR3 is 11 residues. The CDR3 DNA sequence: TGCAGCGTTGGAAGGGGGCACGAGCAGTACTTC. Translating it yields CSVGRGHEQYF.

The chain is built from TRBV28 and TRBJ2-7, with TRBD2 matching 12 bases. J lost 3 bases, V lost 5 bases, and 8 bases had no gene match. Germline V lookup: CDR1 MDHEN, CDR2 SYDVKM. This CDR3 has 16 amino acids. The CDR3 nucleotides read TGTGCCAGCAGTATGCGACTAGCGGGAGAACTCTACGAGCAGTACTTC. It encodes CASSMRLAGELYEQYF.

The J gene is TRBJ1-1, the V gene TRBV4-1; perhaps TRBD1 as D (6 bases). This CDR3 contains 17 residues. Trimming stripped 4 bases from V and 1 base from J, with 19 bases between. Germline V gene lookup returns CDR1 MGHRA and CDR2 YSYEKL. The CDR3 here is CASSPPLGRGQNTEAFF. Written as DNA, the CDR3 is TGCGCCAGCAGCCCCCCCTTGGGCAGGGGACAGAACACTGAAGCTTTCTTT.

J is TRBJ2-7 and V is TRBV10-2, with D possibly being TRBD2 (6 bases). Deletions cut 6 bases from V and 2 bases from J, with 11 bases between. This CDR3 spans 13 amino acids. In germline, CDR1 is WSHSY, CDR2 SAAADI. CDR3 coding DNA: TGCGCCAGCAGGACTAGTTGGACCTACGAGCAGTACTTC. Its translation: CASRTSWTYEQYF.

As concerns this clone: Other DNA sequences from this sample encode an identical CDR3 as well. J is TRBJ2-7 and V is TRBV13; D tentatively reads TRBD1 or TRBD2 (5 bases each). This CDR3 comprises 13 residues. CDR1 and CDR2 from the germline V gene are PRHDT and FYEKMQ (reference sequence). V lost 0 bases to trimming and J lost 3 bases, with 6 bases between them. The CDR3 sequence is CASSLGGGYEQYF. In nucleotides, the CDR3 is TGTGCCAGCAGCTTAGGTGGGGGCTACGAGCAGTACTTC. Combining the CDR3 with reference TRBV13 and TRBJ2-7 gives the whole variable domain AAGVIQSPRHLIKEKRETATLKCYPIPRHDTVYWYQQGPGQDPQFLISFYEKMQSDKGSIPDRFSAQQFSDYHSELNMSSLELGDSALYFCASSLGGGYEQYFGPGTRLTVT.

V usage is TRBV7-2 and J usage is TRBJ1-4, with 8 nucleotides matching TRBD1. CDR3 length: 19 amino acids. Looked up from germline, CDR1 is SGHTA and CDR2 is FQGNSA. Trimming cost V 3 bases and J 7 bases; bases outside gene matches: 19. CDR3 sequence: CASSFGLGRGRRMGEKLFF. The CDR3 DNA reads TGTGCCAGCAGCTTTGGCCTGGGCAGGGGGCGAAGAATGGGTGAAAAACTGTTTTTT.

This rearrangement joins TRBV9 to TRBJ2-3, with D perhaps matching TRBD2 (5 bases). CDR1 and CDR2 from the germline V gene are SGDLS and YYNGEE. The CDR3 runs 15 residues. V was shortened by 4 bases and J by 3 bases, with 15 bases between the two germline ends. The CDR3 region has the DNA TGTGCCAGCAGCCCGCGGGCGTCCCGGACAGATACGCAGTATTTT. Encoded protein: CASSPRASRTDTQYF.

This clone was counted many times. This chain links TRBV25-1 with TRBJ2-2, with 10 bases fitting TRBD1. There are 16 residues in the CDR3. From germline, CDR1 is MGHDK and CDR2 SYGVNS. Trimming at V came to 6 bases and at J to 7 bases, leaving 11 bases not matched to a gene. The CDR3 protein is CASRDGTGEQGGELFF. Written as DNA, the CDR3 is TGTGCCAGCAGAGACGGGACAGGGGAGCAGGGCGGGGAGCTGTTTTTT. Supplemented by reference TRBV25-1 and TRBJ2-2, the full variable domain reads EADIYQTPRYLVIGTGKKITLECSQTMGHDKMYWYQQDPGMELHLIHYSYGVNSTEKGDLSSESTVSRIRTEHFPLTLESARPSHTSQYLCASRDGTGEQGGELFFGEGSRLTVL.

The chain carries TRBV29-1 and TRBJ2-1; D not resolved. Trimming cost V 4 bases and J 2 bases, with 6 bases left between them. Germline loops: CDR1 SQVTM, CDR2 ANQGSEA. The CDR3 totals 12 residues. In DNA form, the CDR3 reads TGCAGCGTTGCTGCGGCCTACAATGAGCAGTTCTTC. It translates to CSVAAAYNEQFF.

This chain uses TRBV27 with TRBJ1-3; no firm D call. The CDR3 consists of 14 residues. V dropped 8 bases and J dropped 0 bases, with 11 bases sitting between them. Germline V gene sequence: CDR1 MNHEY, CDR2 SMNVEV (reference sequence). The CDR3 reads CASSIGPSGNTIYF. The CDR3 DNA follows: TGTGCCAGCTCGATCGGTCCCTCTGGAAACACCATATATTTT.

This CDR3 reads CASSQEVGGVGEQYF. In DNA form, the CDR3 reads TGTGCCAGCAGCCAAGAGGTGGGGGGAGTGGGAGAGCAGTACTTC. This chain connects TRBV4-2 to TRBJ2-7; D might be TRBD2 (6 bases). V gave up 0 bases and J gave up 7 bases, with 16 bases separating them. The CDR3 is 15 residues long. Germline CDR1 reads LGHNA; CDR2 reads YNFKEQ.

CDR3 sequence (DNA): TGTGCCTGGAGTCAAGGACTAGACGTCGAGACCCAGTACTTC. Translated: CAWSQGLDVETQYF. The V call is TRBV30, the J call TRBJ2-5; 7 nucleotides match TRBD2. The CDR3 extends over 14 amino acids. V lost 2 bases to trimming and J lost 5 bases; unmatched junction nucleotides: 8. Germline V lookup: CDR1 GTSNPN, CDR2 SVGIG (reference sequence).

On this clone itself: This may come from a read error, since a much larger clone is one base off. As DNA, the CDR3 is TGTGCCAGCAGCCCCGCCTACGAGCAGTACTTC. It codes for CASSPAYEQYF. The rearrangement uses TRBV14 and TRBJ2-7; D uncertain. Trimming cost V 4 bases and J 2 bases, with 3 bases left between them. Looked up from germline, CDR1 is SGHDN and CDR2 is FVKESK. The CDR3 sequence is 11 residues long.

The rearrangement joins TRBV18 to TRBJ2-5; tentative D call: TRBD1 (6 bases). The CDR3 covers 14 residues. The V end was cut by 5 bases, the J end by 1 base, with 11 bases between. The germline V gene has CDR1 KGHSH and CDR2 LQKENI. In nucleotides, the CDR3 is TGTGCCAGCTCATCAGGGGTAGGCCAAGAGACCCAGTACTTC. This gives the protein CASSSGVGQETQYF.

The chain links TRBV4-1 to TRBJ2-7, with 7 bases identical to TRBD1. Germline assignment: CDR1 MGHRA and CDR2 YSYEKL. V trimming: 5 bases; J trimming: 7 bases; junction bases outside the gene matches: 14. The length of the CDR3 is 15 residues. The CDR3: CASSSRDSRMWEQYF. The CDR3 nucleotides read TGCGCCAGCAGCTCCCGGGACAGCCGAATGTGGGAGCAGTACTTC.

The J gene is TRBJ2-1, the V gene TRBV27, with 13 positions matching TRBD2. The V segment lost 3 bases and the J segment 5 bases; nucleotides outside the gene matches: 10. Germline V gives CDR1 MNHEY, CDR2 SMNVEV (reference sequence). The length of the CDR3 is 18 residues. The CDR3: CASSFLQTGTSGNNEQFF. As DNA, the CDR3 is TGTGCCAGCAGTTTTCTGCAAACCGGGACTAGCGGGAACAATGAGCAGTTCTTC.

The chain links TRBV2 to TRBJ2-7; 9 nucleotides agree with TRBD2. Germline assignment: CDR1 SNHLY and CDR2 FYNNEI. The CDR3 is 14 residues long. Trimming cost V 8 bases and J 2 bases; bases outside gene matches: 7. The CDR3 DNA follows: TGTGCCAGCCCTAGCGGGAAGTACCCCTACGAGCAGTACTTC. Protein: CASPSGKYPYEQYF.